The 10 T cell receptor beta chains reported below all come from one sample, sequenced in a study of blood T cell repertoires in COVID-19. TCRdb's table, derived via immunoSEQ multiplex PCR, lists solely in-frame clones and lacks some. Found here are more than 85,000 clones, 80% to 90% of them singletons; the top ten hold less than 3.5%. Specimen: PBMCs or T cells enriched from blood (not recorded which). All receptors derive from a woman aged 45-60 years who had recovered from COVID-19.

CDR3 region: CATSRGGGSRPQTQYF. The CDR3 coding sequence is TGTGCCACCAGCAGAGGGGGCGGCTCCCGTCCGCAGACCCAGTACTTC. The chain combines TRBV15 with TRBJ2-5; D may be TRBD1 (5 bases). Per germline, CDR1 LNHNV and CDR2 YYDKDF (reference sequence). CDR3 size: 16 residues. V was clipped by 1 base and J by 6 bases, with 18 bases between them.

This clone came up once. The chain is built from TRBV27 and TRBJ2-2, with 10 bases that match TRBD2. CDR1 and CDR2 (germline): MNHEY, SMNVEV (reference sequence). V trimming: 4 bases; J trimming: 2 bases; junction bases outside the gene matches: 4. This CDR3 is 16 amino acids long. CDR3 region: CASSSRTSGNTGELFF. The CDR3 DNA sequence: TGTGCCAGCAGTTCGAGGACTAGCGGCAACACCGGGGAGCTGTTTTTT.

The chain links TRBV28 to TRBJ2-7; maybe TRBD1 (6 bases). There are 13 residues in the CDR3. V was cut by 6 bases and J by 11 bases, with 20 bases left in between. Germline V gene data show CDR1 as MDHEN and CDR2 as SYDVKM. CDR3 region: CASSLGASGWEYF. As DNA, the CDR3 is TGTGCCAGCAGCTTGGGGGCGTCAGGGTGGGAGTACTTC.

This chain joins TRBV28 and TRBJ1-1, with D possibly TRBD1 on 5 matching bases. Germline-derived CDR1 and CDR2 are MDHEN and SYDVKM. Trimming pared 7 bases from V and 7 bases from J, leaving 16 bases between. This CDR3 comprises 13 residues. CDR3 nucleotide sequence: TGTGCCAGCAAAAGGGGAGGGTCCAATGAAGCTTTCTTT. Translated: CASKRGGSNEAFF.

The genes are TRBV27 and TRBJ2-5; 8 bases are a match to TRBD1. The CDR3 sequence is 12 residues long. Germline V gives CDR1 MNHEY, CDR2 SMNVEV (reference sequence). The CDR3 nucleotides are TGTCCTCGCAGGGGGCTGAGGGAGACCCAGTACTTC. This sequence encodes CPRRGLRETQYF.

The chain employs TRBV3-1 (or the pseudogene TRBV3-2) and TRBJ1-3; D remains ambiguous. This CDR3 comprises 15 residues. Trimming cost V 0 bases and J 3 bases, with 9 bases left between them. Looked up from germline, CDR1 is LGHDT and CDR2 is YNNKEL (reference sequence). CDR3 coding DNA: TGTGCCAGCAGCCAAGATCGAAGGAGTGGAAACACCATATATTTT. This gives the protein CASSQDRRSGNTIYF.

This chain uses TRBV7-9 with TRBJ2-3, with D possibly matching TRBD2 (6 bases). Germline lookup yields CDR1 SEHNR and CDR2 FQNEAQ (reference sequence). CDR3 length: 13 amino acids. The ends were cut back, 1 base at V and 4 bases at J, with 6 bases in the middle. The CDR3 sequence: CASSLGGADTQYF. The CDR3 region has the DNA TGTGCCAGCAGCTTAGGGGGGGCAGATACGCAGTATTTT.

The chain has TRBV28 and TRBJ1-5; a possible D gene is TRBD1 (6 bases). Trimming removed 5 bases at V and 4 bases at J, with 12 bases between. The CDR3 has 14 residues. The germline CDR1 and CDR2 sequences are MDHEN and SYDVKM. CDR3 DNA: TGTGCCAGCAGTGGAACAGGGTCAAATCAGCCCCAGCATTTT. Protein sequence: CASSGTGSNQPQHF.

The chain has TRBV7-3 and TRBJ2-5; 7 bases line up with TRBD2. V shed 5 bases, J shed 5 bases, and the junction held 11 bases outside the gene matches. The CDR3 covers 15 residues. Per germline, CDR1 SGHTA and CDR2 FQGTGA. The CDR3 spells CASSPYGGVWETQYF. As DNA, the CDR3 is TGTGCCAGCAGCCCATATGGGGGGGTTTGGGAGACCCAGTACTTC.

The V gene is TRBV10-3, the J gene TRBJ1-1, with TRBD1 as a possible D gene (6 bases). Trimming took off 2 bases at V and 6 bases at J, with 16 bases between the two ends. CDR3 length: 15 residues. The germline CDR1 and CDR2 sequences are ENHRY and SYGVKD. The CDR3 region has the DNA TGTGCCATCAGTGAGCGGGCGGGGGGCGGCTCTGAAGCTTTCTTT. This translates into CAISERAGGGSEAFF.